The 7 T cell receptor beta chains reported below all come from one sample, sequenced in a study of blood T cell repertoires in COVID-19. The assay was immunoSEQ multiplex PCR, and TCRdb's table has in-frame clones only and misses some. The sample lists 150,000 to 200,000 clones, approximately 83% seen once, with roughly 9.1% in the top ten. What was sequenced was peripheral blood. Every receptor here comes from a man over 45 with active or convalescent COVID-19.

J is TRBJ1-1 and V is TRBV28; 7 bases map to TRBD1. The CDR3 extends over 14 amino acids. Germline CDR1 MDHEN, CDR2 SYDVKM. Trimming took 5 bases from V and 4 from J; bases not matched to a gene: 7. For the CDR3, the DNA is TGTGCCAGCAGTCCGGGACAGCCTTTCACTGAAGCTTTCTTT. It encodes CASSPGQPFTEAFF.

CDR3 sequence reads: CAISESGTSNPDTQYF. Written as DNA, the CDR3 is TGTGCCATCAGTGAGTCGGGGACTTCGAATCCAGATACGCAGTATTTT. This rearrangement joins TRBV10-3 to TRBJ2-3, with a possible D match to TRBD2 (6 bases). The CDR3 extends over 16 amino acids. Germline lookup yields CDR1 ENHRY and CDR2 SYGVKD. V gave up 0 bases and J gave up 4 bases, with 14 bases separating them.

The chain is built from TRBV30 and TRBJ1-1; D perhaps matches TRBD1 (6 bases). Trimming took off 5 bases at V and 4 bases at J, with 17 bases between the two ends. The CDR3 length is 14 residues. Germline V gives CDR1 GTSNPN, CDR2 SVGIG (reference sequence). The CDR3 sequence is CAWGYQSRGTEAFF. In DNA form, the CDR3 reads TGTGCCTGGGGCTATCAGAGCAGGGGCACTGAAGCTTTCTTT.

Worth noting for this clone: Other DNA sequences in this specimen translate into the identical CDR3. The V gene is TRBV19, the J gene TRBJ1-1; D might be TRBD1 (6 bases). The V gene lost 9 bases and the J gene lost 0 bases, with 14 bases spanning the gap. Germline lookup yields CDR1 LNHDA and CDR2 SQIVND (reference sequence). CDR3 size: 14 residues. CDR3 protein: CASSLTGLNTEAFF. Written as DNA, the CDR3 is TGTGCCAGCAGCTTAACAGGGTTGAACACTGAAGCTTTCTTT.

This clone appeared a single time. The chain is built from TRBV19 and TRBJ1-6, with TRBD1 identical over 7 bases. CDR1 LNHDA and CDR2 SQIVND come from the germline V gene (reference sequence). The V segment lost 10 bases and the J segment 7 bases; nucleotides outside the gene matches: 7. There are 13 residues in the CDR3. CDR3 sequence: CATRQGWNSPLHF. The DNA for the CDR3 is TGTGCCACAAGACAGGGATGGAATTCACCCCTCCACTTT.

This clone appeared once. The chain joins TRBV4-2 to TRBJ2-3, with D perhaps matching TRBD2 (6 bases). This CDR3 spans 13 amino acids. V lost 9 bases and J lost 0, with 10 bases in between. Germline CDR1 reads LGHNA; CDR2 reads YNFKEQ. CDR3 region: CASSGLSTDTQYF. In DNA form, the CDR3 reads TGTGCCAGTTCGGGACTGAGCACAGATACGCAGTATTTT.

A few counts support this clone. The V and J genes are TRBV6-1 and TRBJ2-1; TRBD2 matches 9 bases. V was pared by 3 bases and J by 7 bases, with 7 bases of the junction left unmatched. Germline CDR1 MNHNS, CDR2 SASEGT. The CDR3 is made up of 15 amino acids. CDR3 protein: CASSEAGGPGNEQFF. The CDR3 DNA reads as TGTGCCAGCAGTGAGGCGGGAGGGCCCGGTAATGAGCAGTTCTTC.